What follows are 9 T cell receptor beta chains derived from one specimen sequenced in a study of blood T cell repertoires in COVID-19. The table came from immunoSEQ multiplex PCR; TCRdb's copy has only in-frame clones and leaves some out. This table has roughly 260,000 clones, more than 70% appearing once. Material: peripheral blood. The receptors stem from a young woman with acute or convalescent COVID-19.

The gene calls are TRBV5-6 and TRBJ1-2, with 8 bases lining up with TRBD1. Trimming took 0 bases from V and 7 from J; bases not matched to a gene: 8. This CDR3 contains 15 residues. The germline V gene encodes CDR1 SGHDT and CDR2 YYEEEE. The CDR3 region is CASSLAIGDRFGYTF. CDR3 bases: TGTGCCAGCAGCTTGGCCATTGGGGACAGGTTTGGCTACACCTTC.

The chain employs TRBV19 and TRBJ1-2; the D gene is possibly TRBD1 (6 bases). CDR3 length: 18 residues. V was cut by 10 bases and J by 3 bases, with 30 bases left in between. The V gene's germline CDR1 is LNHDA and CDR2 SQIVND (reference sequence). CDR3 in amino acids: CATLPSMSGESLYYGYTF. For the CDR3, the DNA is TGTGCCACCTTACCCTCGATGTCAGGGGAGTCCCTATACTATGGCTACACCTTC.

V and J are TRBV25-1 and TRBJ2-5, with TRBD1 as a possible D gene (6 bases). The CDR3 is 13 residues long. CDR1 is MGHDK and CDR2 is SYGVNS in the germline V gene. The germline V and J ends were trimmed by 6 bases and 2 bases, with 10 bases remaining between them. The CDR3 sequence is CASRGQLQETQYF. For the CDR3, the DNA is TGTGCCAGCAGAGGACAGCTACAAGAGACCCAGTACTTC.

The chain couples TRBV15 to TRBJ2-1; 11 bases agree with TRBD2. There are 16 residues in the CDR3. Trimming removed 0 bases from V and 10 bases from J; junction bases left unmatched: 8. Germline lookup yields CDR1 LNHNV and CDR2 YYDKDF (reference sequence). The DNA of the CDR3 is TGTGCCACCAGCAGAGATAACCGACTAGCGGGACGGGAGCAGTTCTTC. Its protein product is CATSRDNRLAGREQFF.

The gene calls are TRBV4-2 and TRBJ1-5; D remains ambiguous. CDR1 and CDR2 from the germline V gene are LGHNA and YNFKEQ. This CDR3 spans 17 amino acids. V gave up 0 bases and J gave up 0 bases, with 12 bases separating them. The CDR3 nucleotides read TGTGCCAGCAGCCAAGAAGGTCAGGCCTATAGCAATCAGCCCCAGCATTTT. Protein product: CASSQEGQAYSNQPQHF.

This clone has a single count. The rearrangement uses TRBV18 and TRBJ1-6; no clear D. The V gene's germline CDR1 is KGHSH and CDR2 LQKENI. The CDR3 length is 17 residues. Trimming left V 3 bases short and J 2 bases short, with 14 bases between. The CDR3 protein is CASSPSGVLPYNSPLHF. The CDR3 DNA follows: TGTGCCAGCTCACCGAGCGGGGTGTTGCCCTATAATTCACCCCTCCACTTT.

This clone appeared a few times. This chain connects TRBV24-1 to TRBJ2-7; 8 nucleotides agree with TRBD1. This CDR3 spans 13 amino acids. Germline CDR1 reads KGHDR; CDR2 reads SFDVKD. V was pared by 6 bases and J by 4 bases, with 4 bases of the junction left unmatched. The CDR3 sequence is CATSRTGTYEQYF. CDR3 bases: TGTGCCACCAGTCGGACAGGGACTTACGAGCAGTACTTC.

The V gene is TRBV4-2, the J gene TRBJ2-7, with a weak D call TRBD2 (5 bases). Trimming shortened V by 8 bases and J by 3 bases, and 17 bases separated the two germline ends. Germline V CDR1 and CDR2: LGHNA, YNFKEQ. The CDR3 has 14 amino acids. Written as DNA, the CDR3 is TGTGCCAGCGCCTCCAGCGAGGGCGTCTACGAGCAGTACTTC. Protein: CASASSEGVYEQYF.

The rearrangement joins TRBV7-2 to TRBJ2-7; TRBD2 matches at 8 bases. This CDR3 is built from 15 residues. With V trimmed by 2 bases and J by 4 bases, 7 bases remained unmatched. The germline CDR1 and CDR2 sequences are SGHTA and FQGNSA. In nucleotides, the CDR3 is TGTGCCAGCAGCTTACGTAGCGGGACGGTTTACGAGCAGTACTTC. This encodes CASSLRSGTVYEQYF.